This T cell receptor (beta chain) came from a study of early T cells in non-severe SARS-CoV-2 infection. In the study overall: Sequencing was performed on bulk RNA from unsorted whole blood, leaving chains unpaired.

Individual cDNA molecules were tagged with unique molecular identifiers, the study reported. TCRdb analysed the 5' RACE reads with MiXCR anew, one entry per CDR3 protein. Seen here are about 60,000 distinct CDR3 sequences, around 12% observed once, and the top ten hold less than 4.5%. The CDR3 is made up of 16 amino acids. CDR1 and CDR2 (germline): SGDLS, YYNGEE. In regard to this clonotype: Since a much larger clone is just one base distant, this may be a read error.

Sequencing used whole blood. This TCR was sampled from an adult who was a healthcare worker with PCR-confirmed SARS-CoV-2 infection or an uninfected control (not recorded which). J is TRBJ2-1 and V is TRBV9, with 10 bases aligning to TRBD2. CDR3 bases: TGTGCCAGCAGCGTAGGTGGGCTAGCGGGAGTCAATGAGCAGTCCTTC. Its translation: CASSVGGLAGVNEQSF.